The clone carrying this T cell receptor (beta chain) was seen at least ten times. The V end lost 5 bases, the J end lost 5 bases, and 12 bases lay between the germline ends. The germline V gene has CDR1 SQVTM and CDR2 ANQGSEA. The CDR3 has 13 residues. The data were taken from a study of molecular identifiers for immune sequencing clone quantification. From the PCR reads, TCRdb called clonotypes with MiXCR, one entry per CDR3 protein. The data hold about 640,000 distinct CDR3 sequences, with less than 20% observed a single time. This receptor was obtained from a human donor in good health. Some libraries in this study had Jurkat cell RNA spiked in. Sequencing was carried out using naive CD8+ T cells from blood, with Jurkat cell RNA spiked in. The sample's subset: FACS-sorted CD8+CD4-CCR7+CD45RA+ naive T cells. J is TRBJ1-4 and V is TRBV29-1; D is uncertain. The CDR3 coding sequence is TGCAGCGTTCAGTGGGGAATAAATGAAAAACTGTTTTTT. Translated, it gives CSVQWGINEKLFF.